The rows below give T cell receptor beta chains drawn from one sample of a study of T cells after yellow fever vaccination. Each CDR3 protein is one row after TCRdb ran MiXCR on the 5' RACE reads. The data show 300,000 or so distinct CDR3 sequences, 4% seen once. The sample in question was PBMCs, obtained 5 days after the yellow fever booster vaccination. Receptors originate from a young man who received the YFV17D yellow fever vaccine. CDR3s include the opening cysteine and the closing phenylalanine or tryptophan. The D gene is left open where the match is weak. Clone size appears in some rows only: once, few, many, or a class for an expanded clone.

d_gene	j_gene	abundance	v_gene	CDR3nt	CDR3aa
TRBD1	TRBJ2-3	.	TRBV28	TGTGCCAGCAGGTCCCAGGGGGCAAGGGATACGCAGTATTTT	CASRSQGARDTQYF
TRBD1	TRBJ1-1	.	TRBV19	TGTGCCAGTAGTTTCCATGCCGGGACAGGCGGAAACACTGAAGCTTTCTTT	CASSFHAGTGGNTEAFF
.	TRBJ1-6	few	TRBV5-6	TGTGCCAGCAGCCTCCTGGAGGGGTACTATAATTCACCCCTCCACTTT	CASSLLEGYYNSPLHF
.	TRBJ2-1	few	TRBV20-1	TGCAGTGCTAGTACCCCTAATGAGCAGTTCTTC	CSASTPNEQFF
.	TRBJ2-3	.	TRBV7-6	TGTGCCAGCAGCCCGCAAGTAGGAGATACGCAGTATTTT	CASSPQVGDTQYF
.	TRBJ2-3	.	TRBV9	TGTGCCAGCAGCCCGTGGCCAGACACAGATACGCAGTATTTT	CASSPWPDTDTQYF
.	TRBJ2-3	few	TRBV12-3/TRBV12-4	TGTGCCAGCAGTTTAGGACTAATGGATACGCAGTATTTT	CASSLGLMDTQYF
.	TRBJ1-5	few	TRBV6-1	TGTGCCAGCAGTGAATCTTGGACATATTATGTGATGGCCACGGGTGACAATCAGCCCCAGCATTTT	CASSESWTYYVMATGDNQPQHF
.	TRBJ2-2	few	TRBV20-1	TGCAGTGCTAGACAGGGGATCGTCGGGGAGCTGTTTTTT	CSARQGIVGELFF
TRBD1	TRBJ1-5	many	TRBV7-9	TGTGCCAGCAGCCGACAGGGGAATCAGCCCCAGCATTTT	CASSRQGNQPQHF
.	TRBJ2-5	few	TRBV18	TGTGCCAGCTCATCGGCCCGGTCCGGCACAAAAGAGACCCAGTACTTC	CASSSARSGTKETQYF
TRBD1	TRBJ1-5	many	TRBV20-1	TGCAGTGCTAGAGATCTGGTACAGGGGGCGAAGGGTAATCAGCCCCAGCATTTT	CSARDLVQGAKGNQPQHF
.	TRBJ1-2	.	TRBV20-1	TGCAGTGCTGCCCAAGACAGTAACTATGGCTACACCTTC	CSAAQDSNYGYTF
.	TRBJ2-1	many	TRBV7-2	TGTGCCAGCAGCTTAGTCCCTACTTACAATGAGCAGTTCTTC	CASSLVPTYNEQFF
.	TRBJ1-1	few	TRBV12-3/TRBV12-4	TGTGCCAGCAGTTTTTTGGAGGGACGAGCTTTCTTT	CASSFLEGRAFF
TRBD1	TRBJ1-2	.	TRBV5-1	TGCGCCAGCAGCCCCAGGACAGGGGGCTCGTACACCTTC	CASSPRTGGSYTF
TRBD2	TRBJ2-1	.	TRBV18	TGTGCCAGCTCACCGAGGGCGGGGGGCAATGAGCAGTTCTTC	CASSPRAGGNEQFF
.	TRBJ2-1	.	TRBV19	TGTGCCAGTACGCCGGTTGTATCCTACAATGAGCAGTTCTTC	CASTPVVSYNEQFF
.	TRBJ2-2	many	TRBV20-1	TGCAGTGCTAACAGGAGAGTCACCGGGGAGCTGTTTTTT	CSANRRVTGELFF
.	TRBJ2-2	many	TRBV5-1	TGCGCCAGCAGCTTGGGCCACCGGGAGCTGTTTTTT	CASSLGHRELFF
.	TRBJ2-3	.	TRBV4-3	TGCGCCAGCAGCCAAGACCTACACACAACGAGCACAGATACGCAGTATTTT	CASSQDLHTTSTDTQYF
.	TRBJ2-5	many	TRBV11-1	TGTGCCAGCAGCTTACAGGGATACCAAGAGACCCAGTACTTC	CASSLQGYQETQYF
.	TRBJ2-3	.	TRBV12-3/TRBV12-4	TGTGCCAGCAGCCTATTGGACGTACGCCCGGATACGCAGTATTTT	CASSLLDVRPDTQYF
TRBD1	TRBJ1-5	few	TRBV4-1	TGCGCCAGCAGCCCAGAACAGGGGAGTGGGGAGCCCCAGCATTTT	CASSPEQGSGEPQHF
.	TRBJ2-3	.	TRBV11-1	TGTGCCAGCAGCTTAGGGACGGGCTGGGTCTCAGATACGCAGTATTTT	CASSLGTGWVSDTQYF
.	TRBJ1-2	.	TRBV27	TGTGCCAGCAGTTACAGGGCTAACTATGGCTACACCTTC	CASSYRANYGYTF
.	TRBJ2-6	.	TRBV12-5	TGTGCTAGTGGTTTGGTCCCGGCCTACAACTCTGGGGCCAACGTCCTGACTTTC	CASGLVPAYNSGANVLTF
.	TRBJ1-4	.	TRBV2	TGTGCCAGCACTCTTCTGGAAAAACTGTTTTTT	CASTLLEKLFF
.	TRBJ1-1	.	TRBV5-1	TGCGCCAGCAGCTTGACCACAGGGTTTGAAGCTTTCTTT	CASSLTTGFEAFF
.	TRBJ1-1	.	TRBV20-1	TGCAGTGCTCACCCCCCCGGAGGAGGGGATGAAGCTTTCTTT	CSAHPPGGGDEAFF
TRBD1	TRBJ1-5	few	TRBV23-1	TGCGCCAGCAGTCACAAGGACAGGGTGCTTCAGCCCCAGCATTTT	CASSHKDRVLQPQHF
.	TRBJ1-2	many	TRBV6-5	TGTGCCAGCAGTTATTCGGCACGAGGTCCCTATGGCTACACCTTC	CASSYSARGPYGYTF
.	TRBJ2-5	many	TRBV7-2	TGTGCCAGCAGCGTGGGCCCATCCCGGTACTTC	CASSVGPSRYF
.	TRBJ2-3	many	TRBV7-9	TGTGCCAGCAGCTTTAGGGGGGATACGCAGTATTTT	CASSFRGDTQYF
.	TRBJ2-3	.	TRBV7-8	TGTGCCAGCAGCCCGTTATCGGAGGGGGCGAATACGCAGTATTTT	CASSPLSEGANTQYF
.	TRBJ1-2	many	TRBV7-9	TGTGCCAGCAGCTTAGTGGGGGCGCATGATGGCTACACCTTC	CASSLVGAHDGYTF
TRBD2	TRBJ2-1	many	TRBV18	TGTGCCAGCTCACCAGTTGGACTAGCGGGGAAAGAGCAGTTCTTC	CASSPVGLAGKEQFF
.	TRBJ2-1	few	TRBV19	TGTGCCAGTAGTATGCTTGCGGGGATCAGGGATGAGCAGTTCTTC	CASSMLAGIRDEQFF
.	TRBJ2-3	few	TRBV5-4	TGTGCCAGCAGCCCAGGACGGGGAAGCACAGATACGCAGTATTTT	CASSPGRGSTDTQYF
TRBD2	TRBJ2-3	many	TRBV7-9	TGTGCCAGCAGCTTAATCAGTCTAGCGGGGCTCACAGATACGCAGTATTTT	CASSLISLAGLTDTQYF
TRBD2	TRBJ2-1	many	TRBV7-3	TGTGCCAGCAGCTTAACGTTAAGTAGCGGGGGTTTGTACAATGAGCAGTTCTTC	CASSLTLSSGGLYNEQFF
TRBD1	TRBJ2-1	few	TRBV6-1	TGTGCCAGCAGTACCCAAGGGGGCGTTAACAATGAGCAGTTCTTC	CASSTQGGVNNEQFF
.	TRBJ2-3	few	TRBV6-5	TGTGCCAGCAGTTACTCCGCGGTGAGCACAGATACGCAGTATTTT	CASSYSAVSTDTQYF
.	TRBJ1-5	few	TRBV19	TGTGCCAGTCGTACGGAGGGGTTCAGTCAGCCCCAGCATTTT	CASRTEGFSQPQHF
.	TRBJ2-7	few	TRBV4-2	TGTGCCAGCAGCCAAGATCAAGGGTCGGCAGGGGACCGCTACGAGCAGTACTTC	CASSQDQGSAGDRYEQYF
.	TRBJ1-1	few	TRBV18	TGTGCCAGCTCCCGGGACACTCAGAACACTGAAGCTTTCTTT	CASSRDTQNTEAFF
TRBD1	TRBJ1-6	few	TRBV27	TGTGCCAGCAGTCCGCTTAGGGGACAGGGTACTTCACCCCTCCACTTT	CASSPLRGQGTSPLHF
.	TRBJ2-5	many	TRBV5-1	TGCGCCAGCACCCCTTGGGACTTCCAAGAGACCCAGTACTTC	CASTPWDFQETQYF
.	TRBJ2-1	many	TRBV3-1	TGTGCCAGCAGCCAAGAGGCCAGGGAGCAGTTCTTC	CASSQEAREQFF
.	TRBJ2-5	few	TRBV10-3	TGTGCCATCAGCAGAAAAAAAATTCAAGAGACCCAGTACTTC	CAISRKKIQETQYF
.	TRBJ1-2	many	TRBV7-2	TGTGCCAGCAGCTTAGCCAGGGGTATTTTGTACTATGGCTACACCTTC	CASSLARGILYYGYTF
.	TRBJ1-4	.	TRBV27	TGTGCCAGCAGGACACTCGCAACTAATGAAAAACTGTTTTTT	CASRTLATNEKLFF